These 14 T cell receptor beta chains were sequenced from one sample in a study of blood T cell repertoires in COVID-19. This table comes from immunoSEQ multiplex PCR, and its TCRdb copy is limited to in-frame clones, with some not included. The sample includes hundreds of thousands of clones, roughly 80% of them seen just once. Sequenced material: PBMCs or T cells enriched from blood (not recorded which). The receptors originated from a woman in her fifties or sixties who had been exposed to COVID-19.

The J gene is TRBJ2-7, the V gene TRBV7-8; the match to TRBD1 covers 10 bases. Germline CDR1 is SGHVS and CDR2 is FQNEAQ. This CDR3 region has 15 residues. Unmatched junction bases numbered 13, after V lost 7 bases and J lost 7 bases. The DNA of the CDR3 is TGTGCCAGCACCTCCGCGGGACAGGGGAATCAAGAGCAGTACTTC. Translating gives CASTSAGQGNQEQYF. Full variable domain (missing parts from reference TRBV7-8 and TRBJ2-7): GAGVSQSPRYKVAKRGQDVALRCDPISGHVSLFWYQQALGQGPEFLTYFQNEAQLDKSGLPSDRFFAERPEGSVSTLKIQRTQQEDSAVYLCASTSAGQGNQEQYFGPGTRLTVT.

The V and J genes are TRBV9 and TRBJ2-2, with 11 bases matching TRBD2. Germline CDR1 reads SGDLS; CDR2 reads YYNGEE. The CDR3 is 17 residues long. J lost 6 bases, V lost 0 bases, and 7 bases had no gene match. CDR3 coding DNA: TGTGCCAGCAGCGTAGTCCCGGGACTAGCGGTATCCGGGGAGCTGTTTTTT. Its translation: CASSVVPGLAVSGELFF.

The genes are TRBV5-4 and TRBJ2-7; D uncertain. Trimming pared 0 bases from V and 3 bases from J, leaving 7 bases between. Germline V lookup: CDR1 SGHNT, CDR2 YYREEE (reference sequence). This CDR3 region has 13 residues. In nucleotides, the CDR3 is TGTGCCAGCAGCTTGGGACTGTTCTACGAGCAGTACTTC. Residues: CASSLGLFYEQYF.

The rearrangement joins TRBV27 to TRBJ2-2; weak D call: TRBD2 (7 bases). The CDR3 consists of 16 residues. The V gene's germline CDR1 is MNHEY and CDR2 SMNVEV (reference sequence). Deletions cut 7 bases from V and 5 bases from J, with 20 bases between. CDR3 DNA sequence: TGTGCCAGCACCCCTTTAGGGGGGGCGCGGACCGGGGAGCTGTTTTTT. This translates into CASTPLGGARTGELFF.

The chain carries TRBV15 and TRBJ2-1, with 12 bases aligning to TRBD2. V lost 1 base and J lost 3; bases outside the gene matches: 4. Germline lookup yields CDR1 LNHNV and CDR2 YYDKDF (reference sequence). The CDR3 totals 17 residues. In DNA form, the CDR3 reads TGTGCCACCAGCAGAGTGACTAGCGGGGGTCACTACAATGAGCAGTTCTTC. Translating gives CATSRVTSGGHYNEQFF.

Here the CDR3 DNA reads TGTGCCAGCAGCGACGGGGGGACAGGGCGAGGAGAAAAACTGTTTTTT. This gives the protein CASSDGGTGRGEKLFF. The genes are TRBV2 and TRBJ1-4; 9 bases agree with TRBD1. With V trimmed by 6 bases and J by 8 bases, 13 bases remained unmatched. CDR3 size: 16 residues. Per germline, CDR1 SNHLY and CDR2 FYNNEI.

The chain employs TRBV19 and TRBJ1-5; 7 positions agree with TRBD1. The V gene's germline CDR1 is LNHDA and CDR2 SQIVND (reference sequence). This CDR3 is built from 16 residues. V was clipped by 1 base and J by 3 bases; unmatched bases: 6. CDR3 sequence reads: CASSIGQGRFNQPQHF. The CDR3 DNA reads TGTGCCAGTAGTATAGGACAGGGAAGGTTCAATCAGCCCCAGCATTTT.

The chain uses TRBV6-5 and TRBJ1-2, with unresolved D. Germline CDR1 is MNHEY and CDR2 is SVGAGI. V shed 6 bases and J shed 4 bases, with 15 bases lying between them. CDR3 length equals 14 residues. The CDR3 is CASRRVAGIYGYTF. CDR3 bases: TGTGCCAGCAGGAGGGTGGCGGGGATCTATGGCTACACCTTC.

This sequence joins TRBV10-3 and TRBJ1-2; 7 bases map to TRBD1. V gave up 5 bases and J gave up 6 bases; unmatched junction bases: 6. This CDR3 comprises 13 residues. The germline gives CDR1 ENHRY, CDR2 SYGVKD. For the CDR3, the DNA is TGTGCCATCAGTCCGGGACAGAAGGATGGCTACACCTTC. The encoded protein is CAISPGQKDGYTF.

The chain couples TRBV7-2 to TRBJ2-5; 7 bases line up with TRBD2. The CDR3 length is 17 residues. V dropped 2 bases and J dropped 2; count of bases not matched to a gene: 11. Per the germline V gene, CDR1 is SGHTA and CDR2 is FQGNSA. CDR3 loop: CASSLLGLHNAQETQYF. The CDR3 DNA sequence: TGTGCCAGCAGCTTATTGGGACTACACAATGCACAAGAGACCCAGTACTTC.

V and J are TRBV11-2 and TRBJ2-2, with D perhaps matching TRBD1 (6 bases). The germline V gene has CDR1 SGHAT and CDR2 FQNNGV. V dropped 5 bases and J dropped 0 bases, with 10 bases sitting between them. There are 15 residues in the CDR3. The CDR3 bases are TGTGCCAGCAGCCCTTGGACAGCGAACACCGGGGAGCTGTTTTTT. Protein product: CASSPWTANTGELFF.

The J gene is TRBJ2-6, the V gene TRBV9; D gene unclear. The CDR3 length is 15 residues. V was shortened by 1 base and J by 0 bases, with 5 bases between the two germline ends. Per the germline V gene, CDR1 is SGDLS and CDR2 is YYNGEE. CDR3 sequence (DNA): TGTGCCAGCAGCGTACAGGCCTCTGGGGCCAACGTCCTGACTTTC. As protein: CASSVQASGANVLTF.

This chain connects TRBV18 to TRBJ2-3; no reliable D call. The CDR3 runs 12 residues. The ends were cut back, 3 bases at V and 3 bases at J, with 4 bases in the middle. CDR1 is KGHSH and CDR2 is LQKENI in the germline V gene. CDR3: CASSPTTDTQYF. The CDR3 DNA is TGTGCCAGCTCACCTACAACAGATACGCAGTATTTT. The full variable domain, in which reference TRBV18 and TRBJ2-3 provide the parts outside the CDR3, is NAGVMQNPRHLVRRRGQEARLRCSPMKGHSHVYWYRQLPEEGLKFMVYLQKENIIDESGMPKERFSAEFPKEGPSILRIQQVVRGDSAAYFCASSPTTDTQYFGPGTRLTVL.

This chain uses TRBV27 with TRBJ1-4; D is perhaps TRBD1 (5 bases). This CDR3 has 14 residues. CDR1 and CDR2 from the germline V gene are MNHEY and SMNVEV (reference sequence). Trimming removed 6 bases at V and 8 bases at J, with 16 bases between. CDR3 sequence reads: CASRLKGYGEKLFF. The CDR3 DNA reads TGTGCCAGCAGACTAAAGGGGTATGGGGAAAAACTGTTTTTT.